This T cell receptor beta chain was documented in a study of CD8 T cells in ankylosing spondylitis. General study findings and limits: Disease-linked clones were CD8+ and relatively rare in peripheral blood. Characteristic of ankylosing spondylitis blood, it appeared, was a TCR beta motif comprising several highly homologous variants.

To note about this clonotype: Its antigen is unidentified.

Quantitative 5'-RACE with molecular barcodes generated TCR beta libraries. TCRdb re-called the 5' RACE reads with MiXCR, one entry per CDR3 protein. The repertoire consists of a few hundred thousand distinct CDR3 sequences, with approximately 20% occurring once and the leading ten covering roughly 16%. The germline CDR1 and CDR2 sequences are LGHDT and YNNKEL (reference sequence). This CDR3 spans 15 amino acids. Trimming left V 0 bases short and J 1 base short, with 10 bases between. The chain is built from TRBV3-1 and TRBJ2-7; D not resolved. The sequencing sample was made of blood, either unsorted or a sorted T cell fraction (not recorded which). This sequence originates from a male donor with ankylosing spondylitis. This CDR3 is CASSQDPAVSYEQYF. The CDR3 nucleotides are TGTGCCAGCAGCCAAGATCCGGCGGTATCCTACGAGCAGTACTTC.